Reported below is one TCR beta chain. Its antigen is not known. TCRdb re-derived calls from the reads in MiXCR, one entry per CDR3 protein. The table lists 20,000 to 25,000 distinct CDR3 sequences, around 70% of them singletons, with roughly 13% in the top ten. These data come from a study of type 1 regulatory T cells. For the study at large: This in vitro CD4 product, T-allo10, is enriched for Tr1 cells and alloantigen-specific.

This CDR3 contains 14 residues. The junction had 5 bases not matched to a gene; V was cut back by 4 bases and J by 5 bases. CDR1 is SGHTA and CDR2 is FQGNSA in the germline V gene. Graft donor-derived T-allo10 cells were described as host-alloantigen-specific, anergic, and alloantigen-specifically suppressive. Sequencing was performed on cultured T cells, either the whole culture or a sorted T cell fraction (not recorded which). Sample subset: Tr1-enriched cell product generated in vitro against host alloantigens. This chain joins TRBV7-2 and TRBJ2-1; 7 positions match TRBD2. The clonotype was recovered from a human donor in good health. CDR3 DNA sequence: TGTGCCAGCAGCTGGGGGGGGGGAAACAATGAGCAGTTCTTC. Translated: CASSWGGGNNEQFF.